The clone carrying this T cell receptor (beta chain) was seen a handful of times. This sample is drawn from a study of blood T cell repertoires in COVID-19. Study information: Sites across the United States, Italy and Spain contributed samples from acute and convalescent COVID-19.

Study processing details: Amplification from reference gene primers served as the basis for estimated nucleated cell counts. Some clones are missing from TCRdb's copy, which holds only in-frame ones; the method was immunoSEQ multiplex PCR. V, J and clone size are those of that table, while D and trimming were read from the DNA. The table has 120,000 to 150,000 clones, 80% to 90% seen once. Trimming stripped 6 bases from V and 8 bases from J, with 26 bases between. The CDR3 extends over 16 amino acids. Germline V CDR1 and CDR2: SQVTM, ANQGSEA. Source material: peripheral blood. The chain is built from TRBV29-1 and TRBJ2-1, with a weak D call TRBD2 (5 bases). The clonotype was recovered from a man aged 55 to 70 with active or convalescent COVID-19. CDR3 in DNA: TGCAGCGTCCTAGATACGGACTCAACCCTCTTTCATGAGCAGTTCTTC. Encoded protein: CSVLDTDSTLFHEQFF.